The following is a T cell receptor (beta chain) sequence with its context. Its cognate antigen is unknown. This sample is part of a study of cytomegalovirus exposure and HLA in healthy donors. Study findings and constraints: For most subjects, TCR beta sequences were reported to predict HLA-A and HLA-B alleles with accuracy.

Amplification used 60 Vbeta primers and 13 Jbeta primers. The method was immunoSEQ multiplex PCR; TCRdb's version includes in-frame clones alone and lacks a portion of them. The repertoire holds more than 75,000 clones, with around 89% as singletons. The receptor was isolated from a man between 18 and 35 years old in good health and CMV-seronegative. The sequenced sample consisted of PBMCs.

CDR3 nucleotides: TGTGCCAGCAGCACCCCGGGACTAGCGGGAGGGAAACAGTACTTC. It yields the protein CASSTPGLAGGKQYF. The V call is TRBV7-6, the J call TRBJ2-7, with 16 bases that match TRBD2. The CDR3 spans 15 residues. Looked up from germline, CDR1 is SGHVS and CDR2 is FNYEAQ. V shed 5 bases, J shed 10 bases, and the junction held 8 bases outside the gene matches.